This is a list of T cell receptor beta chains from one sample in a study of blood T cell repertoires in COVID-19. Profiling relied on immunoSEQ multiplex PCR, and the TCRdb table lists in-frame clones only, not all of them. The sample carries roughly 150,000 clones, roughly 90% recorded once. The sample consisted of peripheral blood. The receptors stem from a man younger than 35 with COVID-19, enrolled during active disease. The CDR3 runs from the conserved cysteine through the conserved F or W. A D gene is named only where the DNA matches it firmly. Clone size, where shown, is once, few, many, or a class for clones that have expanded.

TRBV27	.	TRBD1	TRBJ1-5	CASSPWDRGRGQPQHF	TGTGCCAGCAGTCCATGGGACAGGGGGCGCGGTCAGCCCCAGCATTTT
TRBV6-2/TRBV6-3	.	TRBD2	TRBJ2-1	CASSQGLTRLAGGGSYNEQFF	TGTGCCAGCAGCCAAGGGCTAACCAGACTAGCGGGAGGGGGCTCCTACAATGAGCAGTTCTTC
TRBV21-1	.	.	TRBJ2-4	CASRPLITGTLAKNIQYF	TGTGCCAGCAGACCCTTAATAACCGGGACACTAGCCAAAAACATTCAGTACTTC
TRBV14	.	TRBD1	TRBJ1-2	CASSLWTGNTNYGYTF	TGTGCCAGCAGCCTATGGACAGGGAATACTAACTATGGCTACACCTTC
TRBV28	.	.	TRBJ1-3	CASRWQGHGNTIYF	TGTGCCAGCAGATGGCAAGGACACGGAAACACCATATATTTT
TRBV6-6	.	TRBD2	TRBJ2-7	CASRPGTRSRQYF	TGTGCCAGCAGACCCGGGACTAGGAGCCGGCAGTACTTC
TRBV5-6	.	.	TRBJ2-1	CASSPPSGGYYNEQFF	TGTGCCAGCAGCCCCCCGAGTGGCGGGTATTACAATGAGCAGTTCTTC
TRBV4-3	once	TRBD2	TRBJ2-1	CASSQEAGGDYRSHNEQFF	TGCGCCAGCAGCCAAGAGGCTGGGGGGGACTATCGTTCCCACAATGAGCAGTTCTTC
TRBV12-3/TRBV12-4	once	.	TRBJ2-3	CASSRVDTQYF	TGTGCCAGCAGTAGAGTGGATACGCAGTATTTT
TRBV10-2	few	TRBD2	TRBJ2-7	CASLADSSYEQYF	TGCGCCAGCCTAGCGGATAGCTCCTACGAGCAGTACTTC
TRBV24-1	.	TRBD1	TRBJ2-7	CATSDRQGDYEQYF	TGTGCCACCAGTGACCGACAGGGGGACTACGAGCAGTACTTC
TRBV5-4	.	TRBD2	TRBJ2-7	CASSLGGGFAYEQYF	TGTGCCAGCAGCTTGGGCGGGGGGTTCGCCTACGAGCAGTACTTC
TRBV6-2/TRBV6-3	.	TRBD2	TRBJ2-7	CASSYPGLAGSYEQYF	TGTGCCAGCAGTTATCCGGGACTAGCGGGATCCTACGAGCAGTACTTC
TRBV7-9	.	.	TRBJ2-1	CASSSGEATPYNEQFF	TGTGCCAGCAGCTCCGGGGAGGCTACCCCATACAATGAGCAGTTCTTC
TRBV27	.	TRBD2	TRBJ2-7	CASSLWTSGYEQYF	TGTGCCAGCAGTTTATGGACTAGCGGCTACGAGCAGTACTTC
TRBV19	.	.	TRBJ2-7	CASSFKEDYEQYF	TGTGCCAGTAGTTTTAAAGAGGACTACGAGCAGTACTTC
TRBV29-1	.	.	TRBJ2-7	CSVGLEEQYF	TGCAGCGTTGGACTTGAAGAGCAGTACTTC
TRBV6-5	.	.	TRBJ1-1	CASSYSGVAFF	TGTGCCAGCAGTTACTCAGGGGTAGCTTTCTTT
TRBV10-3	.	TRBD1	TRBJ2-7	CASKGAGDDEQYF	TGTGCCTCAAAGGGGGCAGGGGACGACGAGCAGTACTTC
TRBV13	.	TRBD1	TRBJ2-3	CASSDHRGQAVDTQYF	TGTGCCAGCAGCGATCACAGGGGGCAAGCGGTAGATACGCAGTATTTT
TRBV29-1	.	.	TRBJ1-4	CSVVPDSSNEKLLF	TGCAGCGTTGTCCCTGACAGTTCTAATGAAAAACTGCTTTTT
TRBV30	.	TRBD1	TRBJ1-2	CAWGQGSSYGYTF	TGTGCCTGGGGACAGGGGTCCTCCTATGGCTACACCTTC
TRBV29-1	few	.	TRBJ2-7	CSVFDYPYEQYF	TGCAGCGTTTTTGACTATCCCTACGAGCAGTACTTC
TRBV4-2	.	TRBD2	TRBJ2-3	CASSQVGLSADTQYF	TGTGCCAGCAGCCAAGTGGGACTATCGGCGGATACGCAGTATTTT
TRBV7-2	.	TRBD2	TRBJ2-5	CASSLRREGRKTQYF	TGTGCCAGCAGCTTAAGGCGGGAGGGCCGAAAGACCCAGTACTTC
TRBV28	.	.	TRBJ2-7	CASTISRLDRYEQYF	TGTGCCAGCACAATAAGCCGACTAGATCGGTACGAGCAGTACTTC
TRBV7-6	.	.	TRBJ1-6	CASSFRQNSPLHF	TGTGCCAGCAGCTTCCGCCAGAATTCACCCCTCCACTTT
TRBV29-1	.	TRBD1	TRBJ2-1	CSVPPPGQTRYNEQFF	TGCAGCGTTCCCCCCCCGGGACAGACAAGATACAATGAGCAGTTCTTC
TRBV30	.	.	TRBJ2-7	CAWSAGLSYEQYF	TGTGCCTGGAGTGCAGGCCTCTCCTACGAGCAGTACTTC
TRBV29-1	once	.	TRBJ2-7	CSVLLSYEQYF	TGCAGCGTATTACTAAGTTACGAGCAGTACTTC
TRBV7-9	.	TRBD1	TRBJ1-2	CASSPRDSSVGYGYTF	TGTGCCAGCAGCCCCCGGGACAGTTCGGTTGGCTATGGCTACACCTTC
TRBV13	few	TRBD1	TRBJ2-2	CASSPVGDRETGELFF	TGTGCCAGCAGCCCAGTCGGGGACAGGGAGACCGGGGAGCTGTTTTTT
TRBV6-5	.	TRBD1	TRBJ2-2	CASMMDRSTGELFF	TGTGCCAGCATGATGGACAGGTCCACCGGGGAGCTGTTTTTT
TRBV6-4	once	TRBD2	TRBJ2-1	CASSKGLAGSYNEQFF	TGTGCCAGCAGTAAGGGACTAGCGGGGTCCTACAATGAGCAGTTCTTC
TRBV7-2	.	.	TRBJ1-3	CASSSQSGTSGNTIYF	TGTGCCAGCAGCTCACAGTCTGGAACTTCTGGAAACACCATATATTTT
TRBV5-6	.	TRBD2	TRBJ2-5	CASSFPSGRAGETQYF	TGTGCCAGCAGCTTCCCTAGCGGGAGGGCCGGAGAGACCCAGTACTTC
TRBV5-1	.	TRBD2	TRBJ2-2	CASSDQGLAGVRRELFF	TGCGCCAGCAGCGACCAGGGACTAGCGGGAGTTAGAAGGGAGCTGTTTTTT
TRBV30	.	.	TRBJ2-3	CAWSGRQVGTDTQYF	TGTGCCTGGAGTGGGCGACAGGTGGGCACAGATACGCAGTATTTT